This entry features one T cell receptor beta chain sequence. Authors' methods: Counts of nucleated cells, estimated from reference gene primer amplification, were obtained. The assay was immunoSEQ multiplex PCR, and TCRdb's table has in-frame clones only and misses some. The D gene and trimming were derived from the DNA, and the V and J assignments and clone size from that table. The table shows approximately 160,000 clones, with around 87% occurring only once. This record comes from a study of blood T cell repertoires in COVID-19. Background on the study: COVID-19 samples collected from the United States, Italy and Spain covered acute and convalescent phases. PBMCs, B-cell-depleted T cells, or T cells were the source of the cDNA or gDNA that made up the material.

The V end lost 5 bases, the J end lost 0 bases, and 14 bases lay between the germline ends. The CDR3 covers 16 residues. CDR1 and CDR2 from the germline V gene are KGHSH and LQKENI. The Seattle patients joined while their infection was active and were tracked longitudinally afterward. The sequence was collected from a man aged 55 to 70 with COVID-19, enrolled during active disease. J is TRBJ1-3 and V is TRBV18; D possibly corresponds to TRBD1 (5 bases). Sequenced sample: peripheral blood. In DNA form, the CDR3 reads TGTGCCAGCTCAGCCGGGACTGCGATCTCTGGAAACACCATATATTTT. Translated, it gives CASSAGTAISGNTIYF.